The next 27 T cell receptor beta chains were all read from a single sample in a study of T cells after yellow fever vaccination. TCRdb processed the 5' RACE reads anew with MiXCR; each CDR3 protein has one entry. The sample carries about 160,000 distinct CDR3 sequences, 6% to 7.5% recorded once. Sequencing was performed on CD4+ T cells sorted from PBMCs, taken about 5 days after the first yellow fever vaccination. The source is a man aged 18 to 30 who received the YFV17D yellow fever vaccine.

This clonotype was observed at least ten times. This CDR3 is CASGLSGGSGELFF. The CDR3 DNA reads as TGTGCTAGTGGTTTGTCCGGGGGCTCCGGGGAGCTGTTTTTT. The chain carries TRBV12-5 and TRBJ2-2; either TRBD1 or TRBD2 may fit D (6 bases each). Looked up from germline, CDR1 is LGHNT and CDR2 is FRNRAP. The CDR3 totals 14 residues. V was pared by 2 bases and J by 6 bases, with 10 bases between.

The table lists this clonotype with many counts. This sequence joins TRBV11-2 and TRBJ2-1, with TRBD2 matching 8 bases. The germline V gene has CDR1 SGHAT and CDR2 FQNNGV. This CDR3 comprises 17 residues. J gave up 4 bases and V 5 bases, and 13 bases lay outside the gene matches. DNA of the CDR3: TGTGCCAGCAGCCCCGGGAGGGGCGTCCAGCGGTACAATGAGCAGTTCTTC. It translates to CASSPGRGVQRYNEQFF.

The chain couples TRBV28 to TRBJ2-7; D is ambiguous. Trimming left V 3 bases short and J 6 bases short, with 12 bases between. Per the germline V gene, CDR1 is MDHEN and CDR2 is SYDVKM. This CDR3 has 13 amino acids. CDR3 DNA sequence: TGTGCCAGCAGTTTGGTCCAAGGCCCCGAGCAGTACGTC. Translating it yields CASSLVQGPEQYV.

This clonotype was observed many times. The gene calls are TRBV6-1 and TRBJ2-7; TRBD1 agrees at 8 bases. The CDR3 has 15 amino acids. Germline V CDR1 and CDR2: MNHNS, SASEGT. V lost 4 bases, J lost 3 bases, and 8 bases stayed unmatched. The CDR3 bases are TGTGCCAGCAGTGGTAACAGGGGGACCGTCTACGAGCAGTACTTC. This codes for CASSGNRGTVYEQYF.

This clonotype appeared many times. Here the CDR3 DNA reads TGTGCCAGCAGTGAATCACGGGGGCCCAACGAGCAGTACTTC. It specifies CASSESRGPNEQYF. The genes are TRBV25-1 and TRBJ2-7; D may match TRBD1 or TRBD2 (6 bases each). The V and J ends lost 1 base and 5 bases respectively, with 12 bases between them. Germline CDR1 is MGHDK and CDR2 is SYGVNS. This CDR3 has 14 residues.

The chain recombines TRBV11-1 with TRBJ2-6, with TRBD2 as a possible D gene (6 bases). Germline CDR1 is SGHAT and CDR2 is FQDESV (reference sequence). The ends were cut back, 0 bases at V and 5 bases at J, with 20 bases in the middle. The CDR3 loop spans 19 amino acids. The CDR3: CASSLAPPLWGDWANVLTF. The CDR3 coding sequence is TGTGCCAGCAGCTTAGCCCCACCCTTATGGGGGGACTGGGCCAACGTCCTGACTTTC. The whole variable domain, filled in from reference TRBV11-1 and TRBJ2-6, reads EAEVAQSPRYKITEKSQAVAFWCDPISGHATLYWYRQILGQGPELLVQFQDESVVDDSQLPKDRFSAERLKGVDSTLKIQPAELGDSAMYLCASSLAPPLWGDWANVLTFGAGSRLTVL.

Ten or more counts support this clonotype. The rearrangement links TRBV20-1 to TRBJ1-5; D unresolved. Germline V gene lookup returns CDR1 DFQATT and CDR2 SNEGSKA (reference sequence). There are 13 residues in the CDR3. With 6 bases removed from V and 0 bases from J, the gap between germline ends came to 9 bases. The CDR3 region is CSAGTYSNQPQHF. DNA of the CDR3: TGCAGTGCCGGCACCTATAGCAATCAGCCCCAGCATTTT.

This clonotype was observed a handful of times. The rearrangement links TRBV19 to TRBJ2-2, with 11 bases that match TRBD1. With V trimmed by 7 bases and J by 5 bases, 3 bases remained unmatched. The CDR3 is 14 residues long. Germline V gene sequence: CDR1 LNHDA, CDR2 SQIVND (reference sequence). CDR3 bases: TGTGCCAGTAAGGACAGGGGGCGAACCGGGGAGCTGTTTTTT. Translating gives CASKDRGRTGELFF.

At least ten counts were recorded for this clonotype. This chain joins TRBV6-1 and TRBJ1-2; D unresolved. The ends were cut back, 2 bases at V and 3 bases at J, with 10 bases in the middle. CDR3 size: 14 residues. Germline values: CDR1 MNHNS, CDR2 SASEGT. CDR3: CASSEPMLDYGYTF. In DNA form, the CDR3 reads TGTGCCAGCAGTGAACCGATGCTCGACTATGGCTACACCTTC.

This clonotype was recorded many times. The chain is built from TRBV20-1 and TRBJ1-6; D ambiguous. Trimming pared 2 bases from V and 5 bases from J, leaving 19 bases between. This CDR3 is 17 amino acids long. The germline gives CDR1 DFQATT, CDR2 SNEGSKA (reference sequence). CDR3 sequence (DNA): TGCAGTGCTAGATTAGCGGGAGCTTTATACGATAATTCACCCCTCCACTTT. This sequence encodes CSARLAGALYDNSPLHF.

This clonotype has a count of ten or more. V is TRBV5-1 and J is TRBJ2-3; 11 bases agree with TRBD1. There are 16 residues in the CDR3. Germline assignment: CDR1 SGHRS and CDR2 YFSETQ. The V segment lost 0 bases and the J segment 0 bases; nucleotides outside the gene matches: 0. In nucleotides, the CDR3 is TGCGCCAGCAGCTTGGGGGACAGGGGGAGCACAGATACGCAGTATTTT. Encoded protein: CASSLGDRGSTDTQYF. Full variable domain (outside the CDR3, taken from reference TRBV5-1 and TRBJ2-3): KAGVTQTPRYLIKTRGQQVTLSCSPISGHRSVSWYQQTPGQGLQFLFEYFSETQRNKGNFPGRFSGRQFSNSRSEMNVSTLELGDSALYLCASSLGDRGSTDTQYFGPGTRLTVL.

The CDR3: CASQPTGNSYEQYF. The CDR3 nucleotides read TGCGCCAGTCAGCCCACAGGGAACTCCTACGAGCAGTACTTC. The V and J genes are TRBV5-1 and TRBJ2-7; a possible D gene is TRBD1 (6 bases). This CDR3 region has 14 residues. CDR1 and CDR2 from the germline V gene are SGHRS and YFSETQ. Trimming left V 8 bases short and J 0 bases short, with 15 bases between.

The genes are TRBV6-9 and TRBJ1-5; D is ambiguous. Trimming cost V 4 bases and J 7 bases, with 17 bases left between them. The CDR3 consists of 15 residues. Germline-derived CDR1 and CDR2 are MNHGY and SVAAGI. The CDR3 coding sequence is TGTGCCAGCAGTTTAATGGACCTCTTCGGGCAGCCCCAGCATTTT. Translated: CASSLMDLFGQPQHF.

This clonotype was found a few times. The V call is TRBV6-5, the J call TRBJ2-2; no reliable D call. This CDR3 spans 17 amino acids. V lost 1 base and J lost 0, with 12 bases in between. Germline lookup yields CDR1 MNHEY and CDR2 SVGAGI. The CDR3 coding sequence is TGTGCCAGCAGTTACTTTTTTGCACAATCGAACACCGGGGAGCTGTTTTTT. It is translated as CASSYFFAQSNTGELFF.

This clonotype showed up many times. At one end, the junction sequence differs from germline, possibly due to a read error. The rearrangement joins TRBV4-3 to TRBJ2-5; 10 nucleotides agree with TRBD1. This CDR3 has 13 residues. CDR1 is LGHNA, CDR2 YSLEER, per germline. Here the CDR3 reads CASSRDRGETQYF. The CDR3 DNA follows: TGTGCCAGCAGCCGGGACAGGGGAGAGACCCAGTACTTC.

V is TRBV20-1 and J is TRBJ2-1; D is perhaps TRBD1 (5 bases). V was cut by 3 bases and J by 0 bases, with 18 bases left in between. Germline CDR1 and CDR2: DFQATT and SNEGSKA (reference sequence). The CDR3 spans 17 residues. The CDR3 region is CSARAQWGGSSYNEQFF. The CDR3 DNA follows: TGCAGTGCTAGGGCCCAATGGGGCGGAAGCTCCTACAATGAGCAGTTCTTC.

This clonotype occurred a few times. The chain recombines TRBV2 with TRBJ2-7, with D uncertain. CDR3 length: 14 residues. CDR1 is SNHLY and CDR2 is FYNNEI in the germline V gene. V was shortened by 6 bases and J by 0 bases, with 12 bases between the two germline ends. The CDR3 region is CASRMGRYSYEQYF. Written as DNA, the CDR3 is TGTGCCAGCAGGATGGGCAGGTACTCCTACGAGCAGTACTTC.

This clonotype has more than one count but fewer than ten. CDR3 nucleotide sequence: TGTGCCAGCTCACCACGACAGTCGGGTGGAGGCGAAGAGACCCAGTACTTC. Encoded protein: CASSPRQSGGGEETQYF. This chain joins TRBV18 and TRBJ2-5; either TRBD1 or TRBD2 may supply D (5 bases each). Germline-derived CDR1 and CDR2 are KGHSH and LQKENI. Trimming cost V 1 base and J 3 bases, with 18 bases left between them. The CDR3 is 17 residues long.

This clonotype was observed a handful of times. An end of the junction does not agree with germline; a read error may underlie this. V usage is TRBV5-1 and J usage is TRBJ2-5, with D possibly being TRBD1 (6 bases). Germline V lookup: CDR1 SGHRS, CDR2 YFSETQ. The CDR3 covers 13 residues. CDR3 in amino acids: CASTLTGSKTQYF. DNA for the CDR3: TGCGCCAGCACCTTGACAGGATCGAAGACCCAGTACTTC.

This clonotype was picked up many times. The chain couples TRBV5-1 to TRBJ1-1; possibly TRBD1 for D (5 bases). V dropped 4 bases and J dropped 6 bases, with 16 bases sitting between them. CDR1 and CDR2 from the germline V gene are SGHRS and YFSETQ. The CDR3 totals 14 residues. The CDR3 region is CASSVQVFNAEAFF. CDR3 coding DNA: TGCGCCAGCAGCGTACAGGTATTCAACGCTGAAGCTTTCTTT.

The CDR3, as DNA: TGTGCCAGCAGCCCAGGGGCCGTATTTGACTACACCTTC. This translates into CASSPGAVFDYTF. The chain has TRBV7-9 and TRBJ1-2, with D tentatively TRBD1 (6 bases). The CDR3 is 13 amino acids. V dropped 5 bases and J dropped 10 bases, with 17 bases sitting between them. The germline V gene has CDR1 SEHNR and CDR2 FQNEAQ (reference sequence).

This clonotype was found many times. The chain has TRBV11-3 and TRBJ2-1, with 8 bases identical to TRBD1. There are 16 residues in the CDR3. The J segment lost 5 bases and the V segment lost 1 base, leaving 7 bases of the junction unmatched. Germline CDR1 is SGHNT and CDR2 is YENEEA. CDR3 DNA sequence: TGTGCCAGCAGCTTAGCTACGGGACAGGCCGACAATGAGCAGTTCTTC. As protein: CASSLATGQADNEQFF.

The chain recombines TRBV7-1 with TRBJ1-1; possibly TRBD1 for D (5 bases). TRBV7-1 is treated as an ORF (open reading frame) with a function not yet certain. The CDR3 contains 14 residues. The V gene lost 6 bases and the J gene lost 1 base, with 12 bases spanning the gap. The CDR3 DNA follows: TGTGCCAGCAGGACCCAAAGGGGGAACACTGAAGCTTTCTTT. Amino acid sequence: CASRTQRGNTEAFF.

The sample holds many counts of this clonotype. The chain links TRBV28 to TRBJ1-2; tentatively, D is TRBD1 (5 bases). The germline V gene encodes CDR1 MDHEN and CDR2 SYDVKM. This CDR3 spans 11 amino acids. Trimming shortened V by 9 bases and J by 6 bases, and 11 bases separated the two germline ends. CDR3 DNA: TGTGCCAGTAGACAGCTGGATGGCTACACCTTC. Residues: CASRQLDGYTF.

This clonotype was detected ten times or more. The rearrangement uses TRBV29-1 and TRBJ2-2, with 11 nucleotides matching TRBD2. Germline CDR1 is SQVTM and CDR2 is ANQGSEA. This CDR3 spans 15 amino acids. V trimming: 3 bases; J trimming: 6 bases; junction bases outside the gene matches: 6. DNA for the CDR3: TGCAGCGTTGATGGTAGCGGGGGGGCACCCGGGGAGCTGTTTTTT. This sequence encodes CSVDGSGGAPGELFF.

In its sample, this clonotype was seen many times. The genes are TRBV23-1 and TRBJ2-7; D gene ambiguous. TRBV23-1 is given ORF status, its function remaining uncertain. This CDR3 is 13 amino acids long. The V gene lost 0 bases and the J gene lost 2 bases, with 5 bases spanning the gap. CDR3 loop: CASSQSHTYEQYV. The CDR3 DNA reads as TGCGCCAGCAGTCAATCTCACACCTACGAGCAGTACGTC.

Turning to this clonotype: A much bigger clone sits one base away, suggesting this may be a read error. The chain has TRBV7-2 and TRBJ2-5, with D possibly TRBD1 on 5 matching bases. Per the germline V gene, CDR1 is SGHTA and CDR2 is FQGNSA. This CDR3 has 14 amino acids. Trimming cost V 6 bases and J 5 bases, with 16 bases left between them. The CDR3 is CASRFKGPHETQYF. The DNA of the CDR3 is TGTGCCAGCAGGTTCAAGGGGCCTCATGAGACCCAGTACTTC.